The 10 T cell receptor beta chains below were found in one sample sequenced in a study of PD-L1 blockade in urothelial cancer. Time point in this sample: peripheral blood 6 weeks after treatment start. Generated by immunoSEQ multiplex PCR, the TCRdb table keeps only in-frame clones and is missing some. The top ten clones hold more than 1.5% of a sample with around 120,000 clones, 85% to 90% of them seen once. The specimen was PBMCs, collected around atezolizumab (anti-PD-L1) treatment. These receptors were collected from a man in his 60s with urothelial cancer.

V is TRBV4-3 and J is TRBJ2-3; TRBD2 matches at 10 bases. Germline trimming cut 5 bases from V and 3 bases from J; bases unmatched to any gene: 8. This CDR3 contains 16 residues. Germline loops: CDR1 LGHNA, CDR2 YSLEER. CDR3 DNA sequence: TGCGCCAGCAGCACCTTGCAGCGGGGGGGTACAGATACGCAGTATTTT. Residues: CASSTLQRGGTDTQYF.

This chain connects TRBV7-3 to TRBJ2-7; D gene unclear. The V and J ends lost 2 bases and 3 bases respectively, with 8 bases between them. This CDR3 has 13 amino acids. The germline CDR1 and CDR2 sequences are SGHTA and FQGTGA. CDR3 sequence (DNA): TGTGCCAGCAGCTTAGGGTACAGCTACGAGCAGTACTTC. Translation: CASSLGYSYEQYF. The full variable domain, with the rest looked up from reference TRBV7-3 and TRBJ2-7, is GAGVSQTPSNKVTEKGKYVELRCDPISGHTALYWYRQSLGQGPEFLIYFQGTGAADDSGLPNDRFFAVRPEGSVSTLKIQRTERGDSAVYLCASSLGYSYEQYFGPGTRLTVT.

V gene TRBV18 combines with J gene TRBJ2-3; TRBD2 matches 8 bases. This CDR3 spans 14 amino acids. J gave up 5 bases and V 3 bases, and 4 bases lay outside the gene matches. Germline loops: CDR1 KGHSH, CDR2 LQKENI. CDR3 sequence reads: CASSPASGGDTQYF. Written as DNA, the CDR3 is TGTGCCAGCTCACCGGCGAGCGGGGGAGATACGCAGTATTTT.

The CDR3 loop is CASEAGVETQYF. Here the CDR3 DNA reads TGCGCCAGCGAGGCGGGAGTAGAGACCCAGTACTTC. This chain uses TRBV10-2 with TRBJ2-5, with TRBD2 identical over 7 bases. V was pared by 8 bases and J by 4 bases, with 4 bases of the junction left unmatched. Germline loops: CDR1 WSHSY, CDR2 SAAADI. The CDR3 is 12 residues long.

This chain joins TRBV11-2 and TRBJ2-3; 9 nucleotides agree with TRBD1. CDR3 length: 14 residues. The V and J ends lost 5 bases and 4 bases, in that order; junction bases with no gene match: 4. Germline V lookup: CDR1 SGHAT, CDR2 FQNNGV. CDR3 loop: CASSRTGDADTQYF. As DNA, the CDR3 is TGTGCCAGCAGCCGGACAGGGGACGCAGATACGCAGTATTTT. Based on the CDR3 plus reference TRBV11-2 and TRBJ2-3, the full variable domain is EAGVAQSPRYKIIEKRQSVAFWCNPISGHATLYWYQQILGQGPKLLIQFQNNGVVDDSQLPKDRFSAERLKGVDSTLKIQPAKLEDSAVYLCASSRTGDADTQYFGPGTRLTVL.

J is TRBJ2-1 and V is TRBV4-3; no definite D call. Germline assignment: CDR1 LGHNA and CDR2 YSLEER. This CDR3 has 14 residues. The V and J ends lost 0 bases and 15 bases respectively, with 18 bases between them. CDR3 sequence reads: CASSQDVTSFVRFF. Written as DNA, the CDR3 is TGCGCCAGCAGCCAAGATGTAACTTCCTTCGTTCGGTTCTTC.

A few counts support this clone. The J gene is TRBJ2-5, the V gene TRBV18; D is possibly TRBD1 (6 bases). The V end lost 5 bases, the J end lost 2 bases, and 18 bases lay between the germline ends. The CDR3 totals 16 residues. Looked up from germline, CDR1 is KGHSH and CDR2 is LQKENI. The CDR3 nucleotides are TGTGCCAGCTCAAAAAACGTGGCAGGGGAACAAGAGACCCAGTACTTC. Translation: CASSKNVAGEQETQYF.

The chain employs TRBV5-1 and TRBJ1-4, with unresolved D. This CDR3 region has 14 residues. CDR1 and CDR2 (germline): SGHRS, YFSETQ. Trimming stripped 3 bases from V and 8 bases from J, with 14 bases between. CDR3 DNA sequence: TGCGCCAGCAGCTCGGAGATATTTGGAGAAAAACTGTTTTTT. Translated, it gives CASSSEIFGEKLFF.

The chain is built from TRBV5-1 and TRBJ2-7; TRBD2 agrees at 10 bases. The length of the CDR3 is 16 residues. J gave up 7 bases and V 4 bases, and 14 bases lay outside the gene matches. Germline CDR1 and CDR2: SGHRS and YFSETQ. The CDR3 region has the DNA TGCGCCAGCAGCGTAACTAGCGGGATTGAAATGAGGGAGCAGTACTTC. Its translation is CASSVTSGIEMREQYF.

In the case of this clone: Likely a read error: the CDR3 ends without its conserved phenylalanine or tryptophan. Because the CDR3's place on the DNA is in doubt, the DNA is left out and the CDR3 is given as listed by TCRdb. The genes are TRBV9 and TRBJ1-4; TRBD1 is taken as the D call from the table, unchecked against the DNA. Germline CDR1 SGDLS, CDR2 YYNGEE. The CDR3 spans 12 residues, counting both ends. The CDR3 spells CASSTTTGGASL.